A selection of T cell receptor beta chains follows, all from one sample in a study of T cell changes during pregnancy in multiple sclerosis. The protocol was immunoSEQ multiplex PCR, while the TCRdb copy is restricted to in-frame clones and leaves out a portion. The sample contains 66,000 or so clones, 75% to 90% of which appear only once. Specimen: peripheral blood, collected in the first trimester of pregnancy. Receptor source: a female donor in good health, enrolled as a control in a pregnancy study. Both conserved end residues are part of each CDR3.

j_gene | v_gene | len | CDR3aa
TRBJ2-1 | TRBV11-3 | 15 | CASSLGGAGGDEQFF
TRBJ1-4 | TRBV6-5 | 13 | CASSPLGGEKLFF
TRBJ2-2 | TRBV2 | 14 | CASSTRQQTGELFF
TRBJ2-3 | TRBV4-3 | 18 | CASSQIGGAGGPPDTQYF
TRBJ2-1 | TRBV7-3 | 16 | CASSSQTSGPYNEQFF
TRBJ1-1 | TRBV7-8 | 14 | CASSLQAAEAEAFF
TRBJ1-1 | TRBV25-1 | 16 | CPRVVSSTGMNTEAFF
TRBJ1-5 | TRBV6-5 | 14 | CASSSRVSNQPQHF
TRBJ2-5 | TRBV30 | 14 | CAWSVYSLKETQYF
TRBJ2-2 | TRBV4-2 | 14 | CASSQDPDTGELFF
TRBJ1-5 | TRBV19 | 18 | CASSTRQGGLLSDQPQHF
TRBJ2-2 | TRBV11-1 | 14 | CASSLDRVTGELFF
TRBJ2-1 | TRBV9 | 11 | CASSRYNEQFF
TRBJ1-1 | TRBV19 | 12 | CASSQGFIEAFF
TRBJ1-4 | TRBV7-2 | 15 | CASRPDRGAGEKLFF
TRBJ1-1 | TRBV12-5 | 13 | CASGGDSNTEAFF
TRBJ2-3 | TRBV4-1 | 16 | CASSQDGAGGSDTQYF
TRBJ1-1 | TRBV7-9 | 14 | CASSLVSSVPEAFF
TRBJ1-5 | TRBV27 | 14 | CASRPGTGYQPQHF
TRBJ1-2 | TRBV27 | 13 | CASSEWAGYGYTF
TRBJ2-1 | TRBV6-5 | 11 | CASIFQGRQFF
TRBJ1-5 | TRBV5-1 | 15 | CASRRGANSNQPQHF
TRBJ2-7 | TRBV12-5 | 16 | CASGFISGGAEVGQYF
TRBJ2-5 | TRBV4-1 | 15 | CASSLAGGIQETQYF
TRBJ2-1 | TRBV6-4 | 15 | CASSEGQGGYNEQFF
TRBJ2-5 | TRBV7-8 | 14 | CASSPLEGTETQYF
TRBJ1-2 | TRBV18 | 14 | CASSPAGGGYGYTF
TRBJ2-1 | TRBV7-3 | 13 | CASSPDLNNEQFF
TRBJ2-7 | TRBV10-3 | 14 | CAIKATRDSYEQYF
TRBJ2-1 | TRBV30 | 14 | CAWGGGSSYNEQFF
TRBJ1-2 | TRBV7-2 | 14 | CASSRDRGEVGYTF
TRBJ2-7 | TRBV6-1 | 16 | CASSEPPGNFIREQYF
TRBJ1-2 | TRBV7-9 | 14 | CASRPIRGTYGYTF
TRBJ1-2 | TRBV28 | 13 | CASSLTGPSGYTF
TRBJ2-1 | TRBV30 | 15 | CAWSILAGAYNEQFF
TRBJ1-1 | TRBV6-5 | 15 | CASSLLDFSGTEAFF
TRBJ1-2 | TRBV19 | 14 | CASTDTGVGDGYTF